Presented here are 31 T cell receptor beta chains from one specimen sequenced in a study of blood T cell repertoires in COVID-19. Profiled with immunoSEQ multiplex PCR; TCRdb holds only in-frame clones, not every one. Here the sample spans about 220,000 clones, 75% to 85% being singletons. Material for sequencing was peripheral blood. These receptors were obtained from a woman in her 70s with COVID-19, enrolled during active disease.

This clone came up a few times. V usage is TRBV18 and J usage is TRBJ1-4, with 7 bases that match TRBD1. The germline CDR1 and CDR2 sequences are KGHSH and LQKENI. The CDR3 has 18 amino acids. With 3 bases clipped from V and 0 bases from J, the junction kept 10 bases outside the gene matches. The CDR3 sequence is CASSPWDRNVATNEKLFF. DNA for the CDR3: TGTGCCAGCTCACCCTGGGACAGAAACGTTGCAACTAATGAAAAACTGTTTTTT.

The chain recombines TRBV4-1 with TRBJ1-2, with D unresolved. The CDR3 extends over 15 amino acids. Germline CDR1 and CDR2: MGHRA and YSYEKL. V lost 5 bases and J lost 3, with 16 bases in between. The CDR3, as DNA: TGCGCCAGCAGCGAGCGGGTTGCGGGCGACTATGGCTACACCTTC. This encodes CASSERVAGDYGYTF.

Ten or more counts support this clone. V and J are TRBV29-1 and TRBJ1-1; 9 bases match TRBD1. CDR1 and CDR2 (germline): SQVTM, ANQGSEA. The CDR3 covers 17 residues. Trimming removed 2 bases from V and 0 bases from J; junction bases left unmatched: 10. The CDR3, as DNA: TGCAGCGTTGAACCTCATCCCGGGACAGGGTTGAACACTGAAGCTTTCTTT. It translates to CSVEPHPGTGLNTEAFF.

The chain is built from TRBV7-8 and TRBJ2-1, with 7 bases fitting TRBD1. The germline V gene has CDR1 SGHVS and CDR2 FQNEAQ. The V segment lost 0 bases and the J segment 8 bases; nucleotides outside the gene matches: 7. This CDR3 spans 15 amino acids. This chain's CDR3 is CASSLARTGADEQFF. Here the CDR3 DNA reads TGTGCCAGCAGCTTAGCGAGGACAGGAGCCGATGAGCAGTTCTTC.

This clone was recorded only once. J is TRBJ1-1 and V is TRBV19; 8 nucleotides match TRBD1. The germline V gene encodes CDR1 LNHDA and CDR2 SQIVND (reference sequence). Trimming at V came to 7 bases and at J to 4 bases, leaving 11 bases not matched to a gene. This CDR3 has 15 residues. The CDR3 here is CASTLRGQGRTEAFF. The CDR3 bases are TGTGCCAGTACCCTAAGAGGACAGGGCCGCACTGAAGCTTTCTTT.

This rearrangement joins TRBV3-1 (or the pseudogene TRBV3-2) to TRBJ1-6, with 8 bases fitting TRBD1. This CDR3 is 15 amino acids long. V was pared by 1 base and J by 9 bases, with 5 bases of the junction left unmatched. Germline assignment: CDR1 LGHDT and CDR2 YNNKEL (reference sequence). The CDR3 DNA reads TGTGCCAGCAGCCAAGGGGGACAGGTGGCTTCACCCCTCCACTTT. Residues: CASSQGGQVASPLHF.

The chain carries TRBV30 and TRBJ2-3, with D possibly matching TRBD1 (5 bases). The V end lost 3 bases, the J end lost 5 bases, and 12 bases lay between the germline ends. The CDR3 is 13 residues long. CDR1 GTSNPN and CDR2 SVGIG come from the germline V gene (reference sequence). CDR3 loop: CAWRQVGIDTQYF. CDR3 DNA: TGTGCCTGGAGACAGGTTGGGATAGATACGCAGTATTTT.

In its sample, this clone was seen once. This chain links TRBV4-1 with TRBJ2-2; a weak D match, TRBD1 (6 bases). The V end lost 4 bases, the J end lost 3 bases, and 15 bases lay between the germline ends. The CDR3 is 16 residues long. CDR1 is MGHRA, CDR2 YSYEKL, per germline. The CDR3 loop is CASSRTGRSDTGELFF. CDR3 in DNA: TGCGCCAGCAGCCGCACAGGGCGGTCAGACACCGGGGAGCTGTTTTTT.

The chain employs TRBV6-2 or TRBV6-3 and TRBJ1-6, with unresolved D. V was clipped by 6 bases and J by 6 bases, with 12 bases between them. The CDR3 runs 14 residues. CDR1 and CDR2 from the germline V gene are MNHEY and SVGEGT. The chain's CDR3 is CASSQVRSNSPLHF. CDR3 coding DNA: TGTGCCAGCAGCCAGGTGAGGAGTAATTCACCCCTCCACTTT.

V usage is TRBV7-3 and J usage is TRBJ2-5, with 8 positions matching TRBD1. V lost 4 bases to trimming and J lost 2 bases; unmatched junction nucleotides: 9. Germline V gene lookup returns CDR1 SGHTA and CDR2 FQGTGA. CDR3 length: 16 amino acids. The CDR3 here is CASSSGTGLPQETQYF. Written as DNA, the CDR3 is TGTGCCAGCAGCTCCGGGACAGGTCTCCCACAAGAGACCCAGTACTTC.

The rearrangement links TRBV19 to TRBJ1-2, with 11 bases aligning to TRBD1. CDR3 length: 15 residues. V was pared by 4 bases and J by 5 bases, with 6 bases of the junction left unmatched. Germline V gene lookup returns CDR1 LNHDA and CDR2 SQIVND (reference sequence). CDR3 sequence reads: CASSTAGTGGYGYTF. The DNA of the CDR3 is TGTGCCAGTAGTACCGCCGGGACAGGGGGATATGGCTACACCTTC.

This clone turned up a few times. The V call is TRBV2, the J call TRBJ1-2; maybe TRBD1 (6 bases). The CDR3 loop spans 14 amino acids. Per germline, CDR1 SNHLY and CDR2 FYNNEI. V lost 6 bases and J lost 2, with 13 bases in between. The CDR3 loop reads CASSPLGQNYGYTF. The CDR3 region has the DNA TGTGCCAGCAGCCCCCTCGGACAGAACTATGGCTACACCTTC.

This sequence joins TRBV20-1 and TRBJ1-6, with 8 positions matching TRBD1. J lost 0 bases, V lost 3 bases, and 7 bases had no gene match. This CDR3 has 17 residues. CDR1 is DFQATT, CDR2 SNEGSKA, per germline (reference sequence). CDR3 region: CSASRGQVDSYNSPLHF. CDR3 coding DNA: TGCAGTGCTAGTAGGGGACAGGTAGACTCCTATAATTCACCCCTCCACTTT.

The chain employs TRBV27 and TRBJ1-1; TRBD1 aligns across 8 bases. Germline V gene lookup returns CDR1 MNHEY and CDR2 SMNVEV (reference sequence). The CDR3 length is 17 residues. V lost 4 bases to trimming and J lost 1 base; unmatched junction nucleotides: 11. The CDR3: CASSSVGTGYKNTEAFF. In nucleotides, the CDR3 is TGTGCCAGCAGTTCGGTCGGGACAGGTTACAAGAACACTGAAGCTTTCTTT.

The chain combines TRBV4-1 with TRBJ2-7; TRBD2 matches at 10 bases. The junction had 11 bases not matched to a gene; V was cut back by 0 bases and J by 3 bases. The CDR3 length is 18 residues. Germline V lookup: CDR1 MGHRA, CDR2 YSYEKL. Here the CDR3 reads CASSQDGSGTSDYYEQYF. As DNA, the CDR3 is TGCGCCAGCAGCCAAGACGGGTCGGGGACTAGCGACTACTACGAGCAGTACTTC.

The chain has TRBV7-3 and TRBJ1-6, with 8 bases that match TRBD1. Trimming removed 4 bases from V and 9 bases from J; junction bases left unmatched: 8. Per the germline V gene, CDR1 is SGHTA and CDR2 is FQGTGA. The CDR3 is 15 amino acids. The DNA for the CDR3 is TGTGCCAGCAGCTCAACAGGGGGTTGGTTTTCACCCCTCCACTTT. This gives the protein CASSSTGGWFSPLHF.

The rearrangement uses TRBV19 and TRBJ2-3; D call uncertain. The CDR3 is 16 amino acids. From germline, CDR1 is LNHDA and CDR2 SQIVND (reference sequence). V was pared by 3 bases and J by 4 bases, with 17 bases between. In nucleotides, the CDR3 is TGTGCCAGTAGTATCCAAAGCGAGGCACTTCCAGATACGCAGTATTTT. It encodes CASSIQSEALPDTQYF. Complete variable domain (other parts from reference TRBV19 and TRBJ2-3): DGGITQSPKYLFRKEGQNVTLSCEQNLNHDAMYWYRQDPGQGLRLIYYSQIVNDFQKGDIAEGYSVSREKKESFPLTVTSAQKNPTAFYLCASSIQSEALPDTQYFGPGTRLTVL.

This clone was seen a single time. The CDR3 coding sequence is TGTGCCAGCAGCGTAGCTGGAGCGGGGGGCTTTACCGGGGAGCTGTTTTTT. Its protein product is CASSVAGAGGFTGELFF. This rearrangement joins TRBV9 to TRBJ2-2; 9 bases line up with TRBD2. This CDR3 region has 17 residues. Germline V gene lookup returns CDR1 SGDLS and CDR2 YYNGEE. V lost 0 bases to trimming and J lost 5 bases; unmatched junction nucleotides: 8.

The chain employs TRBV9 and TRBJ1-3, with TRBD1 as a possible D gene (5 bases). Germline V lookup: CDR1 SGDLS, CDR2 YYNGEE. CDR3 length equals 16 residues. Trimming removed 1 base from V and 8 bases from J, with 19 bases in between. CDR3: CASSVMADRPRDTIYF. The CDR3 DNA reads as TGTGCCAGCAGCGTAATGGCTGACAGACCCCGAGACACCATATATTTT.

V is TRBV19 and J is TRBJ2-1; 14 bases align to TRBD2. Germline assignment: CDR1 LNHDA and CDR2 SQIVND (reference sequence). The CDR3 sequence is 17 residues long. J lost 8 bases, V lost 3 bases, and 9 bases had no gene match. Here the CDR3 reads CASSMAIGTSGSHEQFF. The DNA for the CDR3 is TGTGCCAGTAGTATGGCTATCGGGACTAGCGGGAGTCATGAGCAGTTCTTC. The full variable domain, rest sourced from reference TRBV19 and TRBJ2-1, is DGGITQSPKYLFRKEGQNVTLSCEQNLNHDAMYWYRQDPGQGLRLIYYSQIVNDFQKGDIAEGYSVSREKKESFPLTVTSAQKNPTAFYLCASSMAIGTSGSHEQFFGPGTRLTVL.

This clone came up a few times. As DNA, the CDR3 is TGTGCCAGCAGCCAACGAGGGGGGGGAAGGAGCTCCTACAATGAGCAGTTCTTC. Translating gives CASSQRGGGRSSYNEQFF. J is TRBJ2-1 and V is TRBV7-8, with D tentatively TRBD2 (7 bases). The CDR3 sequence is 18 residues long. V gave up 5 bases and J gave up 0 bases, with 20 bases separating them. Germline V gene data show CDR1 as SGHVS and CDR2 as FQNEAQ.

The CDR3 sequence is CASSSGRSNEQFF. Here the CDR3 DNA reads TGTGCCAGCAGTAGCGGGAGAAGTAATGAGCAGTTCTTC. V gene TRBV6-5 combines with J gene TRBJ2-1; 8 nucleotides align to TRBD2. After removal of 5 bases from V and 7 bases from J, the junction contained 4 bases not matched to a gene. The V gene's germline CDR1 is MNHEY and CDR2 SVGAGI. The CDR3 runs to 13 residues.

This clone was recorded once. CDR3 nucleotides: TGTGCCAGCTCACCGTTCCCGGGGAGGGTGACTGAAGCTTTCTTT. It translates to CASSPFPGRVTEAFF. This chain links TRBV18 with TRBJ1-1, with D hard to call. CDR1 KGHSH and CDR2 LQKENI come from the germline V gene. Deletions cut 3 bases from V and 5 bases from J, with 16 bases between. The CDR3 sequence is 15 residues long.

This clone was recorded only once. V and J are TRBV29-1 and TRBJ2-1; 11 bases map to TRBD2. This CDR3 has 15 residues. Germline CDR1 reads SQVTM; CDR2 reads ANQGSEA. With 4 bases clipped from V and 4 bases from J, the junction kept 6 bases outside the gene matches. CDR3 region: CSVGSGTSGYNEQFF. CDR3 in DNA: TGCAGCGTTGGGTCCGGGACTAGCGGTTACAATGAGCAGTTCTTC.

CDR3 nucleotides: TGTGCCAGCAGCCCGAGGACAGCTGGGAATCAGCCCCAGCATTTT. It codes for CASSPRTAGNQPQHF. V gene TRBV28 combines with J gene TRBJ1-5, with D possibly matching TRBD1 (6 bases). There are 15 residues in the CDR3. CDR1 and CDR2 (germline): MDHEN, SYDVKM. Deletions cut 6 bases from V and 4 bases from J, with 16 bases between. Full variable domain (missing parts from reference TRBV28 and TRBJ1-5): DVKVTQSSRYLVKRTGEKVFLECVQDMDHENMFWYRQDPGLGLRLIYFSYDVKMKEKGDIPEGYSVSREKKERFSLILESASTNQTSMYLCASSPRTAGNQPQHFGDGTRLSIL.

Written as DNA, the CDR3 is TGCGCCAGCAGCCCTAGAGGACAGGGGATAGGGGGCTACACCTTC. As protein: CASSPRGQGIGGYTF. The chain carries TRBV5-1 and TRBJ1-2; TRBD1 matches at 9 bases. CDR1 and CDR2 from the germline V gene are SGHRS and YFSETQ. V lost 4 bases and J lost 8; bases outside the gene matches: 12. The CDR3 is made up of 15 amino acids.

This chain uses TRBV6-5 with TRBJ1-2; 10 bases fit TRBD1. The CDR3 is 13 amino acids. From germline, CDR1 is MNHEY and CDR2 SVGAGI. Trimming at V came to 5 bases and at J to 8 bases, leaving 5 bases not matched to a gene. CDR3 nucleotide sequence: TGTGCCAGCAGTCACCGACAGGGGGCGGGCTACACCTTC. This gives the protein CASSHRQGAGYTF.

This chain links TRBV19 with TRBJ1-2; 9 nucleotides align to TRBD1. Germline V gene lookup returns CDR1 LNHDA and CDR2 SQIVND (reference sequence). There are 15 residues in the CDR3. J lost 4 bases, V lost 5 bases, and 8 bases had no gene match. The CDR3 DNA follows: TGTGCCAGTAGTTTACCGGGACAGGGAGGCTATGGCTACACCTTC. Translated: CASSLPGQGGYGYTF.

V is TRBV6-5 and J is TRBJ1-4; 9 positions agree with TRBD1. The CDR3 sequence is 14 residues long. Germline loops: CDR1 MNHEY, CDR2 SVGAGI. With 7 bases clipped from V and 7 bases from J, the junction kept 7 bases outside the gene matches. The chain's CDR3 is CASTSTGGAEKLFF. The CDR3 DNA reads as TGTGCCAGCACCTCGACAGGGGGGGCTGAAAAACTGTTTTTT.

This chain connects TRBV5-1 to TRBJ2-7; weak D call: TRBD2 (5 bases). The CDR3 is made up of 12 amino acids. Trimming cost V 1 base and J 5 bases, with 7 bases left between them. Germline assignment: CDR1 SGHRS and CDR2 YFSETQ. CDR3 nucleotide sequence: TGCGCCAGCAGCTTGATCGGGAACGAGCAGTACTTC. This encodes CASSLIGNEQYF.

CDR3 protein: CASSLVSGDTEAFF. The DNA of the CDR3 is TGTGCCAGCAGCTTAGTTTCAGGGGACACTGAAGCTTTCTTT. V is TRBV7-8 and J is TRBJ1-1; a possible D gene is TRBD1 (6 bases). V was pared by 1 base and J by 3 bases, with 9 bases between. CDR3 length: 14 residues. Per the germline V gene, CDR1 is SGHVS and CDR2 is FQNEAQ.